One and the same sample provided the 8 T cell receptor beta chains below, sequenced in a study of tumor-infiltrating lymphocytes in primary liver carcinoma. Constant-region priming of around 490 ng total RNA yielded TCR beta cDNA. Each TCR beta library was derived from three nested multiplex PCR rounds that employed slightly modified ARM-PCR. TRBV1-TRBV30 forward primers paired with a C-beta reverse primer were used in the first two PCR rounds, which ran approximately 10 cycles each. In TCRdb, the multiplex PCR reads were re-called with MiXCR into one record per CDR3 protein. The sample carries 100,000 or so distinct CDR3 sequences, roughly 80% recorded once. Without any cell sorting, roughly 20-33 mg of bulk tissue yielded co-extracted RNA and DNA. The material sequenced was liver tumor tissue from sampling region 3. Subset meaning: tumor region T3, left-lateral pole. These receptors were taken from a middle-aged man with primary liver carcinoma and hepatitis B virus infection.

V gene TRBV6-2 or TRBV6-3 combines with J gene TRBJ2-3; TRBD1 aligns across 9 bases. Trimming removed 0 bases from V and 8 bases from J; junction bases left unmatched: 9. The CDR3 runs 16 residues. The germline V gene has CDR1 MNHEY and CDR2 SVGEGT. The CDR3 bases are TGTGCCAGCAGTTACTCGACAGGGGGAAGTGCAGGTACGCAGTATTTT. Its translation is CASSYSTGGSAGTQYF.

With regard to this clonotype: Relative to the germline gene, one junction end is altered; a read error may explain this. The rearrangement uses TRBV6-1 and TRBJ2-7; 7 bases are a match to TRBD1. Per germline, CDR1 MNHNS and CDR2 SASEGT. The CDR3 spans 14 residues. The CDR3: CASSLDREYYDQYF. The CDR3 DNA reads as TGTGCCAGCAGTCTAGACAGGGAATACTACGATCAGTACTTC.

About this clonotype: An end of the junction differs from the germline gene, which may be a read error. The V gene is TRBV11-1, the J gene TRBJ2-1, with TRBD2 matching 9 bases. The CDR3 consists of 13 residues. The V gene's germline CDR1 is SGHAT and CDR2 FQDESV (reference sequence). Here the CDR3 reads CASSAGGPNGQFF. CDR3 coding DNA: TGTGCCAGTAGCGCGGGAGGGCCTAATGGGCAGTTCTTC.

In regard to this clonotype: One end of the junction fails to match germline, which may point to a read error. This chain joins TRBV11-2 and TRBJ2-7; D is undetermined. CDR1 and CDR2 (germline): SGHAT, FQNNGV. This CDR3 region has 12 residues. Here the CDR3 DNA reads TGTACCAGCAGTCCCGGAGACTACGAGCAGTACTTC. Its translation: CTSSPGDYEQYF.

Of note for this clonotype: The CDR3 ends on some other residue instead of the conserved phenylalanine or tryptophan, so this is likely a read error. The V gene is TRBV11-3, the J gene TRBJ1-5; possible D gene TRBD1, 5 bases. The CDR3 totals 15 residues. Trimming took 8 bases from V and 6 from J, leaving 20 bases between them. Germline values: CDR1 SGHNT, CDR2 YENEEA. The CDR3 spells CASCLDLGVAQPQHS. CDR3 nucleotide sequence: TGTGCCAGCTGTTTAGATCTGGGGGTGGCTCAGCCCCAGCATTCT.

Of note for this clonotype: The CDR3 does not close with the conserved phenylalanine or tryptophan, likely indicating a read error. V usage is TRBV12-3 or TRBV12-4 and J usage is TRBJ2-5; the D call may be TRBD1 or TRBD2 (5 bases each). The CDR3 totals 13 residues. The CDR3 loop reads CASSLIEGETQYH. CDR3 nucleotides: TGTGCCAGTAGTTTAATAGAGGGGGAGACCCAGTACCAC.

This clonotype was counted once. The germline gene is not matched at one end of the junction; a read error may be the cause. This chain connects TRBV5-4 to TRBJ2-2; 9 bases align to TRBD2. The CDR3 totals 17 residues. Germline lookup yields CDR1 SGHNT and CDR2 YYREEE (reference sequence). CDR3 amino acids: CASSLRLAGRNTGELFF. The CDR3 nucleotides are TGCGCCAGCAGCTTGCGGCTAGCGGGAAGGAACACCGGGGAACTGTTTTTT.

As regards this clonotype: Germline and junction disagree at one end, which may indicate a read error. This chain links TRBV12-3 or TRBV12-4 with TRBJ2-3; TRBD2 agrees at 7 bases. The CDR3 has 14 residues. CDR3 bases: TGTGCCAGCAGTCATAGCGGGTCTACAGATACGCAGTGCTTT. This codes for CASSHSGSTDTQCF.